Listed below are T cell receptor beta chains from one sample, sequenced in a study of T cell changes during pregnancy in multiple sclerosis. Libraries were prepared by immunoSEQ multiplex PCR; TCRdb keeps only in-frame clonotypes and omits some of them. This repertoire shows approximately 51,000 clones, 85% to 95% found once; its top ten account for about 0.5%. Sequences were derived from CD4+ T cells from peripheral blood mononuclear cells, sampled in the second trimester of pregnancy. The receptors stem from a female donor with multiple sclerosis, enrolled in a pregnancy study. Both conserved end residues are part of each CDR3. D genes are given only for firm matches. The listing skips clone size in some rows; elsewhere it reads once, few, many or a size class.

-	TRBD1	TRBV6-6	TRBJ1-1	TGTGCCAGCAGTTACCACAGGGGAATGAACACTGAAGCTTTCTTT	CASSYHRGMNTEAFF
-	TRBD2	TRBV10-3	TRBJ2-3	TGTGCCATCAGTGAGGGCGGGGGTGCAGATACGCAGTATTTT	CAISEGGGADTQYF
-	-	TRBV29-1	TRBJ1-1	TGCAGCGTTCAGGCCGGGGGGAACACTGAAGCTTTCTTT	CSVQAGGNTEAFF
-	-	TRBV5-5	TRBJ1-5	TGTGCCAGCAGCTTGGGGCAGGGTTTACAGCCCCAGCATTTT	CASSLGQGLQPQHF
-	TRBD1	TRBV5-4	TRBJ1-2	TGTGCCAGCAGCCTTGGGGACAGGGGGTATGGCTACACCTTC	CASSLGDRGYGYTF
-	TRBD1	TRBV11-3	TRBJ2-2	TGTGCCAGCAGCGCACAGGGGGCCTCGAACACCGGGGAGCTGTTTTTT	CASSAQGASNTGELFF
-	-	TRBV19	TRBJ1-2	TGTGCCAGTAGTATAGAAGCCCTCAACTATGGCTACACCTTC	CASSIEALNYGYTF
-	TRBD2	TRBV7-2	TRBJ2-1	TGTGCCAGCAGGGTGACTAGCGCATCCTACAATGAGCAGTTCTTC	CASRVTSASYNEQFF
-	TRBD1	TRBV7-2	TRBJ1-6	TGTGCCAGCAGCATCGGACAGGGCTATAATTCACCCCTCCACTTT	CASSIGQGYNSPLHF
few	-	TRBV5-1	TRBJ1-1	TGCGCCAGCAGTCGACAGACGAACACTGAAGCTTTCTTT	CASSRQTNTEAFF
once	-	TRBV6-5	TRBJ2-1	TGTGCCAGCAGTCCACTACCGAGGGGGGGGCAGTTCTTC	CASSPLPRGGQFF
-	-	TRBV9	TRBJ1-2	TGTGCCAGCAGCACCCAAATGACAGGCTATGGCTACACCTTC	CASSTQMTGYGYTF
-	-	TRBV5-5	TRBJ1-6	TGTGCCAGCAACCTACTCCCGGGACTGGGGAATTCACCCCTCCACTTT	CASNLLPGLGNSPLHF
-	TRBD2	TRBV5-1	TRBJ2-1	TGCGCCAGCAGCTTACTAGCGGGGGGGCTCAATGAGCAGTTCTTC	CASSLLAGGLNEQFF
-	TRBD1	TRBV7-2	TRBJ1-5	TGTGCCAGCAGCTCGGGACAGGGAGGCAATCAGCCCCAGCATTTT	CASSSGQGGNQPQHF
-	-	TRBV6-6	TRBJ2-1	TGTGCCAGCAGCCCAGGTGACGGGAGCAGATATTGGCAGTTCTTC	CASSPGDGSRYWQFF
-	-	TRBV19	TRBJ2-6	TGTGCCAGCCGGGTGGACTCTGGGGCCAACGTCCTGACTTTC	CASRVDSGANVLTF
-	TRBD1	TRBV7-3	TRBJ2-7	TGTGCCAGCAGCCAACAACCGCAGGGGGACGAGCAGTACTTC	CASSQQPQGDEQYF
-	-	TRBV2	TRBJ2-7	TGTGCCAGCAGTCCAGTCTACGAGCAGTACTTC	CASSPVYEQYF
-	-	TRBV10-3	TRBJ2-3	TGTGCCATCAGAGCACAGGGCCCTAGCACAGATACGCAGTATTTT	CAIRAQGPSTDTQYF
-	-	TRBV19	TRBJ1-2	TGTGCCAGTAGTACAACAGTCTTCGGCTACACCTTC	CASSTTVFGYTF
few	TRBD1	TRBV7-8	TRBJ1-1	TGTGCCAGCAGCTTAGCCTACAGGGGAGTTTTCTTT	CASSLAYRGVFF
-	TRBD2	TRBV9	TRBJ2-7	TGTGCCAGCAGCGTTGGACTAGCGGGTACTTACGAGCAGTACTTC	CASSVGLAGTYEQYF
-	TRBD1	TRBV7-2	TRBJ1-4	TGTGCCAGCAGCGTCGGGACAGGTCTAAGAGGAAAACTGTTTTTT	CASSVGTGLRGKLFF
few	-	TRBV2	TRBJ1-1	TGTGCCAGCAGGGAGAACACTCTCGAAGCTTTCTTT	CASRENTLEAFF
-	-	TRBV5-5	TRBJ1-1	TGTGCCAGCAGCCGGGAGGGTGTGGGGACTTACACTGAAGCTTTCTTT	CASSREGVGTYTEAFF
-	TRBD1	TRBV6-5	TRBJ1-2	TGTGCCAGCAGTTACTCGGGTGGGACAGGGGACCCTGGCTACACCTTC	CASSYSGGTGDPGYTF
-	TRBD2	TRBV23-1	TRBJ2-2	TGCGCCAGCATCCCAGGGAACGGGAAGCGGGGCACCGGGGAGCTGTTTTTT	CASIPGNGKRGTGELFF
-	TRBD1	TRBV19	TRBJ1-2	TGTGCCAGTAGTATTATCTACAGGGGGGTAAACTATGGCTACACCTTC	CASSIIYRGVNYGYTF
-	TRBD1	TRBV5-1	TRBJ1-2	TGCGCCAGCCATGACAGGGTGACACTCTATGGCTACACCTTC	CASHDRVTLYGYTF
-	-	TRBV5-4	TRBJ2-2	TGTGCCAGCAGCTCGCGTACAGGGTCATTCACCGGGGAGCTGTTTTTT	CASSSRTGSFTGELFF
-	TRBD2	TRBV6-1	TRBJ2-5	TGTGCCAGCAGTGAAGGGCGGGGGGGTAATATGCAGACCCAGTACTTC	CASSEGRGGNMQTQYF
-	-	TRBV16	TRBJ2-1	TGTGCCAGCAGCCTCCGGGACAATGAGCAGTTCTTC	CASSLRDNEQFF
-	TRBD1	TRBV7-3	TRBJ2-2	TGTGCCAGCAGCTTACAGGGGGCGAACACCGGGGAGCTGTTTTTT	CASSLQGANTGELFF
-	-	TRBV4-2	TRBJ1-1	TGTGCCAGCAGCCAAGTGTGGGGGCAGAACACTGAAGCTTTCTTT	CASSQVWGQNTEAFF
-	-	TRBV5-4	TRBJ2-4	TGTGCCAGCAGCTTGCAGGGTCATCCTAACGGGTACATTCAGTACTTC	CASSLQGHPNGYIQYF
-	-	TRBV6-4	TRBJ2-3	TGTGCCAGCAGTGATAGCCTCGCAGATACGCAGTATTTT	CASSDSLADTQYF
-	-	TRBV11-3	TRBJ2-2	TGTGCCAGCAGATCCCTAACCGGGGAGCTGTTTTTT	CASRSLTGELFF
-	-	TRBV5-8	TRBJ2-5	TGTGCCAGCAACACCCCGGGACTCGGACAAGAGACCCAGTACTTC	CASNTPGLGQETQYF
-	TRBD2	TRBV25-1	TRBJ2-6	TGTGCCAGCCGCGATTCGGGGGGAGCTGGGGCCAACGTCCTGACTTTC	CASRDSGGAGANVLTF
-	TRBD2	TRBV6-6	TRBJ2-7	TGTGCCACACAAGTTAGCGGGGGGGACGAGCAGTACTTC	CATQVSGGDEQYF
-	TRBD2	TRBV6-6	TRBJ2-7	TGTGCCAGCAGGGGCGGGGGGACCGAAACCTACGAGCAGTACTTC	CASRGGGTETYEQYF
-	TRBD1	TRBV7-9	TRBJ2-2	TGTGCCAGCAGCTTTACCCCGGGACAGGGGAGGAACACCGGGGAGCTGTTTTTT	CASSFTPGQGRNTGELFF
-	-	TRBV19	TRBJ1-2	TGTGCCAGTAGGCCGACAGGATATAACTATGGCTACACCTTC	CASRPTGYNYGYTF
-	-	TRBV5-1	TRBJ2-3	TGCGCCAGCAGCTTCTCCGGCACAGATACGCAGTATTTT	CASSFSGTDTQYF
-	-	TRBV28	TRBJ2-5	TGTGCCGTGGGCCGGGGGTGGGAGACCCAGTACTTC	CAVGRGWETQYF
-	TRBD2	TRBV5-1	TRBJ2-1	TGCGCCAGCAGCTTGTTACTAGCGGGGGAATATGAGCAGTTCTTC	CASSLLLAGEYEQFF
-	-	TRBV7-9	TRBJ1-1	TGTGCCAGCAGCCCACAGGGTGGCACTGAAGCTTTCTTT	CASSPQGGTEAFF